The clone carrying this T cell receptor (beta chain) showed up many times. Its antigen is as yet unknown. The sample is drawn from a study of human T cells and chemical hapten exposure. Whole-study results and caveats: Significantly more large CDR3 similarity clusters were formed by expanded TCRs than by controls.

The V gene's germline CDR1 is MDHEN and CDR2 SYDVKM. This CDR3 spans 15 amino acids. Trimming stripped 0 bases from V and 4 bases from J, with 12 bases between. TCRdb redid the calling of the RACE reads with MiXCR, one entry per CDR3 protein. The table records under 300,000 distinct CDR3 sequences, approximately 7.5% of them present only once. Time point described: pre-sensitization, week 0. Regarding treatment: therapeutic diphenylcyclopropenone sensitization with weekly scalp DPC. Sequenced material: whole blood, taken in connection with sensitization to the hapten diphenylcyclopropenone (DPC). The receptor's source is a man between 18 and 29 years old with alopecia areata. Some clones in this sample may be carry-over from other donors' samples. The V gene is TRBV28, the J gene TRBJ1-1; D unclear. Written as DNA, the CDR3 is TGTGCCAGCAGTTTATGGGTTGCGAGGGTCACTGAAGCTTTCTTT. Its protein product is CASSLWVARVTEAFF.